This passage covers 7 T cell receptor beta chains from one sample sequenced in a study of T-cell reconstitution after alpha-beta-depleted transplantation in children. Unique molecular identifiers were built into the TCRbeta library. TCRdb analysed the PCR reads with MiXCR anew, one entry per CDR3 protein. The sample records about 8,400 distinct CDR3 sequences, 17% being singletons. Sequenced here: PBMCs, mostly from graft donor cells, sampled 60 days after TCRalphabeta/CD19-depleted stem cell transplant. The origin of the receptors is a girl under two years old who had a stem cell transplant for combined immunodeficiency, so the T cells may come from the graft donor.

The chain combines TRBV20-1 with TRBJ2-5; TRBD1 aligns across 7 bases. V gave up 0 bases and J gave up 1 base; unmatched junction bases: 5. CDR1 and CDR2 from the germline V gene are DFQATT and SNEGSKA (reference sequence). There are 15 residues in the CDR3. CDR3 nucleotide sequence: TGCAGTGCTAGAGATCCCGACAGGGCCCAAGAGACCCAGTACTTC. As protein: CSARDPDRAQETQYF.

Concerning this clonotype: A much larger clone is a single base away; this may be a read error. The conserved final phenylalanine or tryptophan is absent from the CDR3, which likely points to a read error. This sequence joins TRBV6-5 and TRBJ2-1; 7 nucleotides match TRBD2. The germline V gene has CDR1 MNHEY and CDR2 SVGAGI. Trimming cost V 7 bases and J 6 bases; bases outside gene matches: 6. This CDR3 is built from 13 residues. The CDR3 nucleotides read TGTGCCAGCACGGGACTACCATTCAATGAGCAGTTCATC. It specifies CASTGLPFNEQFI.

The sample holds many counts of this clonotype. The chain recombines TRBV20-1 with TRBJ2-5, with 8 bases matching TRBD2. V shed 5 bases, J shed 0 bases, and the junction held 14 bases outside the gene matches. CDR3 length: 17 residues. Germline values: CDR1 DFQATT, CDR2 SNEGSKA (reference sequence). CDR3 sequence: CSAELEGLALYQETQYF. The CDR3 DNA is TGCAGTGCTGAACTCGAAGGACTAGCTTTATACCAAGAGACCCAGTACTTC.

This rearrangement joins TRBV7-2 to TRBJ2-3; maybe TRBD2 (6 bases). The germline CDR1 and CDR2 sequences are SGHTA and FQGNSA. The CDR3 loop spans 17 amino acids. Trimming cost V 0 bases and J 0 bases, with 13 bases left between them. The CDR3 DNA sequence: TGTGCCAGCAGCTTAGCTCCGGCTAGCGTCAGCACAGATACGCAGTATTTT. The encoded protein is CASSLAPASVSTDTQYF.

The chain recombines TRBV6-1 with TRBJ2-1, with a possible D match to TRBD1 (6 bases). This CDR3 is built from 14 residues. Between the trimmed V and J ends, which lost 8 bases and 8 bases, there was a span of 19 bases. Germline V CDR1 and CDR2: MNHNS, SASEGT. CDR3 sequence reads: CASATMGTYYEQFF. CDR3 DNA: TGTGCCAGCGCTACCATGGGGACATACTATGAGCAGTTCTTC.

Many counts were recorded for this clonotype. This chain links TRBV20-1 with TRBJ1-2; D is uncertain. CDR3 length equals 11 residues. Germline lookup yields CDR1 DFQATT and CDR2 SNEGSKA (reference sequence). Trimming removed 3 bases from V and 2 bases from J, with 4 bases in between. The CDR3 DNA reads TGCAGTGCTAGGACAAACTATGGCTACACCTTC. It codes for CSARTNYGYTF.

This clonotype was counted between two and nine times. J is TRBJ1-1 and V is TRBV4-3; no clear D gene. Germline V lookup: CDR1 LGHNA, CDR2 YSLEER. This CDR3 comprises 13 residues. The V gene lost 2 bases and the J gene lost 1 base, with 5 bases spanning the gap. This CDR3 reads CASSQTWNTEAFF. DNA of the CDR3: TGCGCCAGCAGCCAAACCTGGAACACTGAAGCTTTCTTT.